This TCR beta chain was captured in a study of T cells in Graves' hyperthyroidism and ophthalmopathy. Broader study findings: Most clonotypes expanded in thyroid above 0.001 were likewise present in blood.

TCR beta CDR3 regions were amplified from RNA. TCR CDR3 underwent first-round RT-PCR with the HTBI primer set. MiXCR was run by TCRdb on the multiplex PCR reads, yielding one entry per CDR3 protein. The table lists 550,000 to 600,000 distinct CDR3 sequences, roughly 46% of them singletons. The study left out patients who had uncontrolled infection, other autoimmune disease, pregnancy or lactation. Clinical symptoms, serum thyroxine and TRAb, thyroid ultrasound and orbital computed tomography together formed the diagnostic basis. As for this clonotype: Its target is not known. Germline and junction disagree at one end, which may indicate a read error.

The receptor comes from an adult woman with Graves' disease, either hyperthyroidism or ophthalmopathy (not recorded which). Sequencing was carried out using peripheral blood or thyroid tissue (not recorded which).

The CDR3 loop reads CASSRTGLGTEAF. The CDR3 coding sequence is TGTGCCAGTAGCCGGACAGGGCTCGGCACTGAAGCTTTC. The J gene is TRBJ2-6, the V gene TRBV7-9, with 8 bases identical to TRBD1. The CDR3 extends over 13 amino acids. Looked up from germline, CDR1 is SEHNR and CDR2 is FQNEAQ (reference sequence).